This TCR beta chain was sequenced in a study of graft-versus-host responses after intestinal transplantation. Clones were read by immunoSEQ multiplex PCR, and TCRdb kept only the in-frame ones, dropping some. Of tens of thousands of clones listed, around 90% were seen once; the top ten hold roughly 17%. Processing released intraepithelial and lamina propria lymphocytes from the graft tissue. The V end lost 4 bases, the J end lost 2 bases, and 13 bases lay between the germline ends. Germline V gives CDR1 SGHRS, CDR2 YFSETQ. The CDR3 is 14 amino acids. The sequence came from a human patient who received an intestinal transplant, so some T cells may come from the graft donor. This material consisted of ileum tissue, taken 200 to 210 days after intestinal transplant. The gene calls are TRBV5-1 and TRBJ2-7; no firm D call. The CDR3 DNA is TGCGCCAGCAGCCCTGCCGCAGGTCCCTACGAGCAGTACTTC. Translated, it gives CASSPAAGPYEQYF.